This TCR beta chain was documented in a study of graft-versus-host responses after intestinal transplantation listed by TCRdb under 2021. About the full investigation: Recipients received multivisceral, liver-intestinal, or isolated intestinal transplants. Donor T cell macrochimerism was defined as a peak of at least 4% donor T cells among recipient peripheral blood mononuclear cells. Graft-versus-host and host-versus-graft alloreactive T cell clones were tracked in the graft, circulation and bone marrow after intestinal transplantation using bulk TCR-beta CDR3 sequencing. A cohort of 24 intestinal transplant recipients, including one retransplant, was enrolled, and a few patients lacking pretransplant specimens were excluded. Anti-thymocyte globulin induction was given to all recipients, followed by maintenance tacrolimus and steroids for approximately three years. Rather than being sequenced by the commercial service, samples from a few later patients were sequenced in-house on an Illumina MiSeq and processed with MiXCR. Alloreactive clones were identified by sequencing pre-transplant mixed lymphocyte reaction products and comparing them with unstimulated pre-transplant donor and recipient T cells.

What the work shows at the level of the full study, not this receptor alone: Early after transplant, declines in HvG clones were associated with peak levels of circulating GvH clones. Patients with donor T cell macrochimerism had high GvH to HvG T cell clonal ratios in their allografts. Conclusions were limited by the relatively low number and heterogeneity of intestinal transplant patients. GvH clones were found in recipient bone marrow, and some of the GvH clones appeared earlier in ileal mucosa or blood, which is consistent with an intestinal mucosal origin.

Preparation of the library involved the immunoSEQ multiplex PCR assay. For most patients, genomic DNA was isolated with the Qiagen DNeasy Blood and Tissue Kit and shipped frozen to Adaptive Biotechnologies for TCR sequencing. For most patients, high-throughput TCR-beta CDR3 sequencing of genomic DNA was performed by Adaptive Biotechnologies. Per the source publication's procedure: Adaptive's ImmunoSEQ software was the source of the TCR sequencing data for over 15 patients, while a few other patients were processed with MiXCR and VDJtools. CD4 versus CD8 sorting errors were corrected by removing sequences found in both subsets at a frequency ratio below 5:1. CDR3 nucleotide sequences shared between donor and recipient were removed because the origin of such sequences could not be assigned. Alloreactive clones required at least 2-fold expansion over unstimulated cells and minimum CFSE-low frequency of 0.002% (template counts) or 0.001% (read counts). Clones were considered mappable if detected in sequenced pre-transplant spleen, lymph node, or MLR CFSE-low populations of the donor or recipient. Cumulative frequency of alloreactive clones was calculated as a percentage of all sequences weighted by copy number. The source is immuneACCESS, and TCRdb retained only in-frame sequences with V and J called. Part of the clones is not carried over; for the studies checked, unresolved V genes explain less than half of this, and the remainder is unexplained. Clonal size and the V and J genes are those of that table, whereas D and trimming came from the DNA. The sample profile shows under 140,000 clones; 93% of them were found once. The ten biggest clones cover around 0.49% of the sample.

This specimen's time point label, per the study, means: cells obtained before transplantation from donor or recipient. CD3+CD4+ and CD3+CD8+ populations were FACS-sorted from unstimulated pre-transplant donor and recipient cells taken from spleen or lymph nodes. Details on this clone: The target of this receptor is not known. No per-base quality is available; no much larger clone lies one base away.

Taken from the germline V gene (reference sequence), the CDR1 and CDR2 loops are SGHNT and YYREEE. Germline trimming: 3 bases from V, 6 bases from J; junction bases outside gene matches: 3. Including the terminal cysteine and phenylalanine, the CDR3 comprises 13 residues. This entry keeps only the CDR3 DNA: 39 bases, framed from base 1. Recombination joined TRBV5-4 with TRBJ1-1, with 9 junctional bases fitting TRBD1. Sequencing was performed on unstimulated CD8+ T cells sorted from spleen or lymph node cells, taken before intestinal transplant. The receptor was derived from a human donor who received an intestinal transplant. The CDR3 loop reads CASSYRTGAEAFF. The DNA sequence is TGTGCCAGCAGCTATAGGACAGGGGCTGAAGCTTTCTTT.